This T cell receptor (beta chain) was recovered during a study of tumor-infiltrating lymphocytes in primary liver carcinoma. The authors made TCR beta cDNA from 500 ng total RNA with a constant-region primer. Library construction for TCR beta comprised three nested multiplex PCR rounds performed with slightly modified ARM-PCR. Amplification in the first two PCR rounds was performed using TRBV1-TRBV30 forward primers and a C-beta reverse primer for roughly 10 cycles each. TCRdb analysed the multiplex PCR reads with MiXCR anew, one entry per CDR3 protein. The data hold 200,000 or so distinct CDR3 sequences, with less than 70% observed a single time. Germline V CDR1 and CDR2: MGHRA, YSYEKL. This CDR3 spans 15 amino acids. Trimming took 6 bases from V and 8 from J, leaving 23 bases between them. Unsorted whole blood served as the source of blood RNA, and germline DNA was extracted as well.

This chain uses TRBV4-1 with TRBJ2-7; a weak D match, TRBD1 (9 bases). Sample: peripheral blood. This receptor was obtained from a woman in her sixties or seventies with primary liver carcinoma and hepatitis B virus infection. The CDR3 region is CASSPGGTGCDKQYF. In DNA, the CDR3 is TGCGCCAGCAGTCCGGGGGGGACAGGGTGCGACAAGCAGTACTTC.